This TCR beta chain was retrieved from a study of T-cell reconstitution after alpha-beta-depleted transplantation in children. During its preparation, the TCRbeta library received unique molecular identifiers. Using its own MiXCR run on the PCR reads, TCRdb lists one record per CDR3 protein. This table has around 400,000 distinct CDR3 sequences, around 21% appearing once. This clonotype was seen a few times. The TCR originated in a human donor who donated a stem cell graft to a child with acute myeloid leukemia. The sample here was PBMCs from the stem cell graft donor, taken from the stem cell graft.

CDR3 protein: CASSPSRSGTQYF. The CDR3 DNA follows: TGTGCCAGCAGTCCGTCCCGGTCCGGTACGCAGTATTTT. The gene calls are TRBV9 and TRBJ2-3; D is ambiguous. Germline lookup yields CDR1 SGDLS and CDR2 YYNGEE. The V end was cut by 5 bases, the J end by 8 bases, with 15 bases between. CDR3 length: 13 amino acids.